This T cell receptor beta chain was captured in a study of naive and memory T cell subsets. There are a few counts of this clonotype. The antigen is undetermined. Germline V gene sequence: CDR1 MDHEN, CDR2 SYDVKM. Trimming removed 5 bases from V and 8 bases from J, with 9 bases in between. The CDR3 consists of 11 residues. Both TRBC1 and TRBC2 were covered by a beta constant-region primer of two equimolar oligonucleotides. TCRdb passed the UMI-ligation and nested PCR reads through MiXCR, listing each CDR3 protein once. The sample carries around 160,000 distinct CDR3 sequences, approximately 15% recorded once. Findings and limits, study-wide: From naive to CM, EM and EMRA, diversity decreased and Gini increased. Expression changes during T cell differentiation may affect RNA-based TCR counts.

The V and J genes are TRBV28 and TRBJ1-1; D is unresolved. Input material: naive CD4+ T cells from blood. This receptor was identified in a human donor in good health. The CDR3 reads CASSPPSEAFF. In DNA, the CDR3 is TGTGCCAGCAGTCCCCCCTCGGAAGCTTTCTTT.